This T cell receptor (beta chain) emerged from a study of OX40 agonist ivuxolimab in advanced cancers. Study context: Cohort: 65% to 90% men, mean age about 60, aged roughly 20 to 79. Three patients responded partially, comprising one with hepatocellular carcinoma and two with cutaneous melanoma.

Using immunoSEQ multiplex PCR, the repertoire was profiled, and TCRdb retains in-frame clones only, with some absent. The table records fewer than 55,000 clones, about nine tenths of them present only once. V lost 3 bases, J lost 0 bases, and 11 bases lay in between. CDR1 and CDR2 (germline): LNHDA, SQIVND (reference sequence). This CDR3 region has 15 residues. V gene TRBV19 combines with J gene TRBJ1-2; D gene uncertain. Sequencing used CD4+ or CD8+ T cells sorted from blood, obtained in a trial of the OX40 agonist ivuxolimab. This TCR was recovered from an adult with an advanced solid tumor such as melanoma, head and neck, liver or kidney cancer. CDR3 protein: CASSILGVSNYGYTF. The CDR3 DNA is TGTGCCAGTAGTATTCTTGGCGTTTCTAACTATGGCTACACCTTC. The full variable domain, rest sourced from reference TRBV19 and TRBJ1-2, is DGGITQSPKYLFRKEGQNVTLSCEQNLNHDAMYWYRQDPGQGLRLIYYSQIVNDFQKGDIAEGYSVSREKKESFPLTVTSAQKNPTAFYLCASSILGVSNYGYTFGSGTRLTVV.